This entry is about one T cell receptor (beta chain). Its cognate antigen is unknown. Approximately 40,000 genome equivalents of blood DNA were amplified for TRB. This entry comes from a study of T cell clusters in autoimmune cytopenias. Study results and limitations: Primary autoimmune cytopenia patients appeared to lack physiological T cell clusters present in healthy donors.

TRB rearrangements were amplified by touch-down multiplex PCR with mixed TRB-A/B primers. One entry per CDR3 protein, without DNA, is what TCRdb gives after re-calling the multiplex PCR reads. The sample table includes under 8,500 distinct CDR3 sequences. The CDR3 spans 16 residues. Looked up from germline, CDR1 is SGHTA and CDR2 is FQGNSA. The genes are TRBV7-2 and TRBJ1-1; TCRdb designates TRBD1, a call that cannot be tested without DNA. The receptor was isolated from a human donor with an autoimmune cytopenia or autoimmune hepatitis (not recorded which). The material sequenced was peripheral blood. This chain's CDR3 is CASSYPGQGRNTEAFF.